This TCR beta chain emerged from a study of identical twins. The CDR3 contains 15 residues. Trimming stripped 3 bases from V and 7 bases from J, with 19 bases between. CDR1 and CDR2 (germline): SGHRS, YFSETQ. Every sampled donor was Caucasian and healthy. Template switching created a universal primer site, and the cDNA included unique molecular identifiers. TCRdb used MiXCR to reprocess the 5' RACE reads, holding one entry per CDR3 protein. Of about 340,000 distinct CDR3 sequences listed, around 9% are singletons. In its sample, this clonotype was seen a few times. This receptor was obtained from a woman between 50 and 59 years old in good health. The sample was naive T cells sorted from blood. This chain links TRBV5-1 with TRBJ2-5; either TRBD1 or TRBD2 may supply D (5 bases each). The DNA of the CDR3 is TGCGCCAGCAGCTCTTACCCGGGGCCGAGTCGGACCCAGTACTTC. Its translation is CASSSYPGPSRTQYF.